This TCR beta chain was documented in a study of blood T cell repertoires in COVID-19. The CDR3 spans 15 residues. Sequencing used immunoSEQ multiplex PCR; TCRdb keeps in-frame clones, though not all of them. The sample includes 30,000 to 35,000 clones, about 89% of them seen just once. The V call is TRBV21-1, the J call TRBJ1-5. TRBV21-1 is assigned pseudogene status. The receptor comes from a woman aged 40 to 50 with active or convalescent COVID-19. The source material was peripheral blood. The DNA for the CDR3 is TGTGCCAGCAGCAAAGCCGGGGATAGCAATCAGCCCCAGCATTTT. This sequence encodes CASSKAGDSNQPQHF.